These T cell receptor beta chains were read from a single sample in a study of identical twins. One entry per CDR3 protein, called by TCRdb with MiXCR from the 5' RACE reads. The sample holds 1.5 million to 2 million distinct CDR3 sequences, about 32% seen once. The sequenced sample was cord blood. The source is a newborn girl in good health. The CDR3 runs from the conserved cysteine through the conserved F or W. D genes are given only for firm matches. The size entry is marked missing in some rows and otherwise reads once, few, many or a size class.

j_call | v_call | d_call | clone_size | cdr3_aa | cdr3_nt
TRBJ1-2 | TRBV6-4 | TRBD1 | many | CASSDTGGYGYTF | TGTGCCAGCAGTGACACAGGGGGCTATGGCTACACCTTC
TRBJ2-1 | TRBV7-9 | NA | NA | CASSLGDPSSYNEQFF | TGTGCCAGCAGCTTGGGGGACCCTAGCTCCTACAATGAGCAGTTCTTC
TRBJ1-3 | TRBV5-1 | TRBD1 | few | CASSLPGQGNTIYF | TGCGCCAGCAGCTTGCCGGGACAGGGGAACACCATATATTTT
TRBJ2-7 | TRBV5-1 | NA | NA | CASSPSGQSYEQYF | TGCGCCAGCAGCCCATCCGGACAGTCCTACGAGCAGTACTTC
TRBJ2-3 | TRBV6-1 | NA | NA | CASSLDVYGTDTQYF | TGTGCCAGCAGCCTAGATGTCTACGGCACAGATACGCAGTATTTT
TRBJ2-1 | TRBV6-5 | TRBD2 | NA | CASSCQLAGGRPQYEQFF | TGTGCCAGCAGTTGCCAACTAGCGGGGGGGCGCCCACAATACGAGCAGTTCTTC
TRBJ1-4 | TRBV4-1 | TRBD1 | NA | CASSQDRRQGRNEKLFF | TGCGCCAGCAGCCAAGACCGCCGACAGGGCCGTAATGAAAAACTGTTTTTT
TRBJ2-1 | TRBV20-1 | TRBD2 | NA | CSARRSPSGRGYNEQFF | TGCAGTGCTAGGCGCTCCCCCAGCGGGAGGGGCTACAATGAGCAGTTCTTC
TRBJ2-5 | TRBV5-1 | NA | few | CASSLFLLSSATETQYF | TGCGCCAGCAGCTTGTTTTTGCTTAGCTCGGCCACAGAGACCCAGTACTTC
TRBJ2-1 | TRBV3-1 | NA | NA | CASSQVTLGGSNEQFF | TGTGCCAGCAGCCAAGTTACGTTGGGGGGCTCAAATGAGCAGTTCTTC
TRBJ2-7 | TRBV27 | TRBD1 | NA | CASSLVSGTGGYEQYF | TGTGCCAGCAGTTTAGTCTCCGGGACAGGGGGCTACGAGCAGTACTTC
TRBJ2-7 | TRBV28 | TRBD2 | few | CASSLWGGRGNNEQYF | TGTGCCAGCAGTTTGTGGGGCGGGAGAGGGAACAATGAGCAGTACTTC
TRBJ2-3 | TRBV13 | NA | few | CASSLGRGISADTQYF | TGTGCCAGCAGCTTAGGTCGGGGGATCTCGGCAGATACGCAGTATTTT
TRBJ2-1 | TRBV7-9 | NA | NA | CASSRSQDSYNEQFF | TGTGCCAGCAGCCGATCCCAGGACAGCTACAATGAGCAGTTCTTC
TRBJ2-3 | TRBV29-1 | TRBD1 | many | CSVEARGQGGYF | TGCAGCGTTGAAGCCAGAGGACAGGGGGGGTATTTT
TRBJ1-2 | TRBV5-1 | NA | NA | CASKGTYGYTF | TGCGCCAGCAAGGGAACCTATGGCTACACCTTC
TRBJ2-7 | TRBV10-2 | TRBD1 | NA | CASSEFPGQSYEQYF | TGCGCCAGCAGTGAGTTCCCGGGACAGTCCTACGAGCAGTACTTC
TRBJ1-5 | TRBV15 | NA | few | CATSRVGEKNQPQHF | TGTGCCACCAGCAGAGTTGGGGAGAAGAATCAGCCCCAGCATTTT
TRBJ2-1 | TRBV12-3/TRBV12-4 | TRBD2 | NA | CASSVLAGVDNEQFF | TGTGCCAGCAGTGTACTAGCGGGGGTCGACAATGAGCAGTTCTTC
TRBJ2-5 | TRBV20-1 | TRBD2 | NA | CSAREWTSGRDQETQYF | TGCAGTGCTAGAGAGTGGACTAGCGGGAGGGACCAAGAGACCCAGTACTTC
TRBJ1-6 | TRBV20-1 | NA | NA | CSASPGHQNSPPHF | TGCAGTGCTTCTCCGGGACACCAGAATTCACCCCCCCACTTT
TRBJ2-1 | TRBV7-9 | TRBD2 | few | CASSPKVLAGGSSYNEQFF | TGTGCCAGCAGCCCAAAGGTACTAGCGGGGGGCAGCTCCTACAATGAGCAGTTCTTC
TRBJ2-1 | TRBV5-6 | NA | few | CASSLTILASNEQFF | TGTGCCAGCAGCCTTACTATTCTAGCCAGCAATGAGCAGTTCTTC
TRBJ2-1 | TRBV15 | NA | few | CATSRDIGSSYNEQFF | TGTGCCACCAGCAGAGATATCGGCAGCTCCTACAATGAGCAGTTCTTC
TRBJ1-2 | TRBV10-3 | NA | few | CAISETENYGYTF | TGTGCCATCAGTGAGACAGAAAACTATGGCTACACCTTC
TRBJ1-1 | TRBV11-1 | NA | few | CASSLGRTQRGERNTEAFF | TGTGCCAGCAGCTTAGGGCGGACGCAGCGCGGGGAAAGGAACACTGAAGCTTTCTTT
TRBJ1-2 | TRBV3-1 | NA | NA | CASSQPGMIAYGYTF | TGTGCCAGCAGCCAACCGGGAATGATAGCCTATGGCTACACCTTC
TRBJ2-4 | TRBV30 | NA | few | CAWTQGLSAWYF | TGTGCCTGGACACAGGGACTGTCTGCGTGGTACTTC
TRBJ1-5 | TRBV7-6 | TRBD1 | NA | CASSLDRASQPQHF | TGTGCCAGCAGCTTGGACAGGGCGAGTCAGCCCCAGCATTTT
TRBJ1-5 | TRBV27 | TRBD1 | few | CASSPQGALSNQPQHF | TGTGCCAGCAGCCCCCAGGGGGCGCTTAGCAATCAGCCCCAGCATTTT
TRBJ2-7 | TRBV7-9 | NA | few | CASMNESSYEQYF | TGTGCCAGCATGAACGAAAGCTCCTACGAGCAGTACTTC
TRBJ2-1 | TRBV20-1 | NA | NA | CSAKGERQFF | TGCAGTGCTAAGGGGGAACGGCAGTTCTTC
TRBJ2-7 | TRBV29-1 | TRBD1 | many | CSVTPGTGYEQYF | TGCAGCGTTACCCCCGGGACAGGGTACGAGCAGTACTTC
TRBJ1-5 | TRBV20-1 | TRBD1 | NA | CSARVSGTGNQPQHF | TGCAGTGCTAGAGTTTCCGGGACAGGGAATCAGCCCCAGCATTTT
TRBJ1-4 | TRBV6-1 | NA | NA | CASSGQIGTNEKLFF | TGTGCCAGCAGTGGCCAAATTGGAACTAATGAAAAACTGTTTTTT
TRBJ2-7 | TRBV11-2 | NA | few | CASSFMARAVYEQYF | TGTGCCAGCAGCTTTATGGCTAGGGCGGTCTACGAGCAGTACTTC
TRBJ2-3 | TRBV12-3/TRBV12-4 | NA | NA | CASSQEAGSPSDTQYF | TGTGCCAGCAGCCAAGAGGCCGGGAGCCCCTCAGATACGCAGTATTTT
TRBJ2-1 | TRBV20-1 | TRBD1 | NA | CSASGLRTGGSYNEQFF | TGCAGTGCTAGTGGACTGAGGACAGGGGGCTCCTACAATGAGCAGTTCTTC
TRBJ2-5 | TRBV29-1 | TRBD1 | many | CSGGTGETQYF | TGCAGCGGAGGGACAGGAGAGACCCAGTACTTC
TRBJ2-5 | TRBV11-2 | TRBD1 | many | CASSSRGTVQETQYF | TGTGCCAGCAGCTCCAGGGGGACAGTACAAGAGACCCAGTACTTC
TRBJ1-4 | TRBV5-1 | TRBD1 | few | CASSLNRGHEKLFF | TGCGCCAGCAGCTTGAACAGGGGACATGAAAAACTGTTTTTT
TRBJ1-2 | TRBV25-1 | NA | many | CASSEGFGYTF | TGTGCCAGCAGTGAAGGGTTTGGCTACACCTTC
TRBJ2-5 | TRBV6-1 | NA | NA | CASTGTAKETQYF | TGTGCCAGCACCGGGACGGCCAAAGAGACCCAGTACTTC
TRBJ2-1 | TRBV5-1 | TRBD2 | once | CASSLTSGDAYNEQFF | TGCGCCAGCAGCCTCACTAGCGGGGACGCCTACAATGAGCAGTTCTTC
TRBJ1-2 | TRBV10-3 | TRBD1 | few | CAISDLSRDRGKDYGYTF | TGTGCCATCAGTGACTTGTCCCGGGACAGGGGGAAGGACTATGGCTACACCTTC
TRBJ2-5 | TRBV4-1 | NA | few | CASSQGRSGWETQYF | TGCGCCAGCAGCCAAGGACGGTCAGGATGGGAGACCCAGTACTTC